The rows below give T cell receptor beta chains drawn from one sample of a study of blood T cell repertoires in COVID-19. Some clones are missing from TCRdb's copy, which holds only in-frame ones; the method was immunoSEQ multiplex PCR. This table has around 200,000 clones, approximately 91% appearing once. Sequencing was done on a sample of peripheral blood. The receptors were sampled from a man aged 18 to 35 with active or convalescent COVID-19. Both conserved end residues are part of each CDR3.

J gene | V gene | CDR3 length | CDR3 protein
TRBJ2-1 | TRBV11-2 | 15 | CASSQSGGAYNEQFF
TRBJ2-7 | TRBV9 | 15 | CASSVTPTGTYEQYF
TRBJ2-2 | TRBV14 | 17 | CASSQVRAEWGTGELFF
TRBJ1-2 | TRBV6-5 | 13 | CASRGTGAYGYTF
TRBJ1-2 | TRBV5-1 | 14 | CASSPGQGEEDHTF
TRBJ2-3 | TRBV30 | 11 | CAWSRRDTQYF
TRBJ2-1 | TRBV11-2 | 15 | CASSLGQGSYNEQFF
TRBJ1-1 | TRBV4-1 | 15 | CASSQDRGVNTEAFF
TRBJ2-7 | TRBV5-1 | 16 | CASSVRLAGGREEQYF
TRBJ2-2 | TRBV5-4 | 16 | CASSLASGGNTGELFF
TRBJ2-2 | TRBV11-2 | 18 | CASSLDSGQGWLAGELFF
TRBJ1-2 | TRBV4-2 | 14 | CASSQEGRGYGYTF
TRBJ2-7 | TRBV4-2 | 13 | CASSQATSYEQYF
TRBJ1-5 | TRBV3-1/TRBV3-2 | 14 | CASSLTGGDQPQHF
TRBJ2-3 | TRBV4-1 | 16 | CASSQLAGGGTDTQYF
TRBJ2-7 | TRBV5-6 | 12 | CASSKTTYEQYF
TRBJ2-5 | TRBV11-2 | 17 | CASSLDLAGRARETQYF
TRBJ1-5 | TRBV5-1 | 18 | CASSTGQGTKAVNQPQHF
TRBJ1-1 | TRBV14 | 18 | CASSQGDGGRVQNTEAFF
TRBJ1-1 | TRBV5-6 | 15 | CASRPTGALNTEAFF
TRBJ1-2 | TRBV29-1 | 12 | CSVGWVDYGYTF
TRBJ2-3 | TRBV4-1 | 19 | CASSQEFYTSGGRTDTQYF
TRBJ1-2 | TRBV5-1 | 14 | CASSLGLGNYGYTF
TRBJ2-4 | TRBV3-1/TRBV3-2 | 19 | CASSQEGLAGVGAKNIQYF
TRBJ2-3 | TRBV5-1 | 16 | CASSLAGPGDTDTQYF